The next 17 T cell receptor beta chains were all read from a single sample in a study of post-analysis software for immune sequencing data. General study points: With TRBV5-6, TRBV5-1 and TRBV20-1 included, about 5 TRBV segments were more frequent in patients than in controls.

cDNA libraries for TCR beta contained unique molecular identifiers. TCRdb ran MiXCR on the PCR reads and lists one entry per CDR3 protein. The sample shows a few hundred thousand distinct CDR3 sequences, over 30% of them seen only once. The antigens for these receptors are not known. The sample taken for sequencing was blood. The receptors come from a girl aged 2-10 years with multiple sclerosis.

The gene calls are TRBV7-8 and TRBJ2-3; 10 bases agree with TRBD2. Germline trimming cut 1 base from V and 6 bases from J; bases unmatched to any gene: 4. This CDR3 contains 15 residues. In germline, CDR1 is SGHVS, CDR2 FQNEAQ. In DNA, the CDR3 is TGTGCCAGCAGCTTAGAGCTAGCGGGAGCTGATACGCAGTATTTT. Translating gives CASSLELAGADTQYF.

This chain joins TRBV27 and TRBJ2-1; 11 bases are a match to TRBD2. The CDR3 runs to 16 residues. J lost 9 bases, V lost 7 bases, and 14 bases had no gene match. CDR1 is MNHEY, CDR2 SMNVEV, per germline (reference sequence). CDR3 in DNA: TGTGCCAGCAAGACTTTAGCGGGAGGGCCCGCGGCTGAGCAGTTCTTC. This codes for CASKTLAGGPAAEQFF.

The chain couples TRBV28 to TRBJ2-6, with 7 bases matching TRBD1. Per germline, CDR1 MDHEN and CDR2 SYDVKM. This CDR3 spans 15 amino acids. V lost 6 bases, J lost 4 bases, and 6 bases stayed unmatched. The CDR3 DNA reads TGTGCCAGCAGACCGACAGGGACCGGGGCCAACGTCCTGACTTTC. It specifies CASRPTGTGANVLTF. Supplemented by reference TRBV28 and TRBJ2-6, the full variable domain reads DVKVTQSSRYLVKRTGEKVFLECVQDMDHENMFWYRQDPGLGLRLIYFSYDVKMKEKGDIPEGYSVSREKKERFSLILESASTNQTSMYLCASRPTGTGANVLTFGAGSRLTVL.

V usage is TRBV28 and J usage is TRBJ2-4; 7 bases fit TRBD1. The DNA matches TRBJ2-7 better at its end, which makes the J call doubtful. The CDR3 spans 17 residues. Per germline, CDR1 MDHEN and CDR2 SYDVKM. This CDR3 is CASTLKTSDRVFSEQYF. In nucleotides, the CDR3 is TGTGCCAGCACCTTGAAAACTTCCGACAGGGTATTTAGCGAGCAGTACTTC.

CDR3 protein: CASSPGGEAFF. The CDR3 nucleotides are TGTGCCAGCAGCCCCGGCGGTGAAGCTTTCTTT. This chain links TRBV9 with TRBJ1-1; D is ambiguous. The V gene's germline CDR1 is SGDLS and CDR2 YYNGEE. V shed 4 bases and J shed 7 bases, with 8 bases lying between them. This CDR3 contains 11 residues.

This clonotype has just one count. The V gene is TRBV20-1, the J gene TRBJ2-7; 8 positions agree with TRBD1. The CDR3 spans 15 residues. Germline V gene lookup returns CDR1 DFQATT and CDR2 SNEGSKA (reference sequence). V dropped 2 bases and J dropped 5; count of bases not matched to a gene: 11. CDR3 region: CSARSALDRDDEQYF. The DNA for the CDR3 is TGCAGTGCTAGAAGTGCCTTGGACAGGGATGACGAGCAGTACTTC.

The chain employs TRBV7-2 and TRBJ1-5; D ambiguous. Germline loops: CDR1 SGHTA, CDR2 FQGNSA. The CDR3 has 13 amino acids. V gave up 2 bases and J gave up 4 bases, with 6 bases separating them. The CDR3 nucleotides read TGTGCCAGCAGCTTAACCCAGAATCAGCCCCAGCATTTT. It encodes CASSLTQNQPQHF. Supplemented by reference TRBV7-2 and TRBJ1-5, the full variable domain reads GAGVSQSPSNKVTEKGKDVELRCDPISGHTALYWYRQSLGQGLEFLIYFQGNSAPDKSGLPSDRFSAERTGGSVSTLTIQRTQQEDSAVYLCASSLTQNQPQHFGDGTRLSIL.

Here the CDR3 reads CASRGGTSGYNEQFF. In nucleotides, the CDR3 is TGTGCCAGCAGGGGGGGGACTAGCGGGTACAATGAGCAGTTCTTC. The chain links TRBV12-3 or TRBV12-4 to TRBJ2-1; TRBD2 aligns across 12 bases. J gave up 4 bases and V 6 bases, and 4 bases lay outside the gene matches. The CDR3 runs 15 residues.

Details on this clonotype: At one end, the junction sequence differs from germline, possibly due to a read error. The genes are TRBV12-3 or TRBV12-4 and TRBJ2-3; TRBD1 agrees at 7 bases. The CDR3 contains 14 residues. CDR3: CASRMRGGADAQYF. CDR3 bases: TGTGCCAGCAGGATGAGAGGGGGCGCAGATGCGCAGTATTTT.

This clonotype was picked up a small number of times. The CDR3 sequence is CASSLVASSYEQYF. CDR3 nucleotide sequence: TGTGCCAGCAGCTTGGTCGCGAGCTCCTACGAGCAGTACTTC. V is TRBV5-6 and J is TRBJ2-7; D remains unclear. The CDR3 is 14 amino acids. Trimming shortened V by 0 bases and J by 0 bases, and 7 bases separated the two germline ends. Germline V gene lookup returns CDR1 SGHDT and CDR2 YYEEEE.

Notes on this clonotype: A junction boundary mismatches the germline segment, possibly from a read error. The rearrangement uses TRBV5-5 and TRBJ1-5; tentatively, D is TRBD1 (5 bases). The CDR3 runs 15 residues. The V gene's germline CDR1 is SGHKS and CDR2 YYEKEE (reference sequence). In nucleotides, the CDR3 is TGTGCCGGCAGCCTGACGACGGGGGTAGATCAGCCCCAGCATTTT. Translated, it gives CAGSLTTGVDQPQHF.

This clonotype was detected only a few times. This chain uses TRBV24-1 with TRBJ2-3; TRBD1 matches at 7 bases. The CDR3 extends over 15 amino acids. Trimming cost V 4 bases and J 2 bases; bases outside gene matches: 5. The germline V gene has CDR1 KGHDR and CDR2 SFDVKD. This CDR3 reads CATSDRDSPTDTQYF. The CDR3 DNA follows: TGTGCCACCAGTGACCGGGACAGTCCCACAGATACGCAGTATTTT.

V is TRBV5-4 and J is TRBJ2-5, with D uncertain. Trimming took off 3 bases at V and 5 bases at J, with 20 bases between the two ends. The CDR3 totals 16 residues. Germline CDR1 reads SGHNT; CDR2 reads YYREEE (reference sequence). The CDR3 DNA sequence: TGTGCCAGCAGCTACCTAGGCGGCCGACTGCGGGAGACCCAGTACTTC. Its translation: CASSYLGGRLRETQYF. The full variable domain, completed using reference TRBV5-4 and TRBJ2-5, is ETGVTQSPTHLIKTRGQQVTLRCSSQSGHNTVSWYQQALGQGPQFIFQYYREEENGRGNFPPRFSGLQFPNYSSELNVNALELDDSALYLCASSYLGGRLRETQYFGPGTRLLVL.

V and J are TRBV6-1 and TRBJ2-3; 11 nucleotides align to TRBD2. This CDR3 spans 15 amino acids. The V gene end was trimmed by 6 bases and the J gene end by 3 bases; junction bases not matched to a gene: 5. Germline V gene data show CDR1 as MNHNS and CDR2 as SASEGT. The CDR3 reads CASRETSGGTDTQYF. CDR3 DNA sequence: TGTGCCAGCAGGGAAACTAGCGGGGGAACAGATACGCAGTATTTT.

This clonotype was observed a few times. The chain links TRBV7-6 to TRBJ1-1, with D unclear. The CDR3 is 13 residues long. Between the trimmed V and J ends, which lost 4 bases and 1 base, there was a span of 7 bases. The germline V gene has CDR1 SGHVS and CDR2 FNYEAQ. CDR3 residues: CASSYPPNTEAFF. CDR3 DNA: TGTGCCAGCAGCTATCCACCGAACACTGAAGCTTTCTTT.

The rearrangement links TRBV15 to TRBJ2-7; the match to TRBD1 covers 7 bases. This CDR3 is built from 15 residues. V lost 3 bases to trimming and J lost 4 bases; unmatched junction nucleotides: 9. Per the germline V gene, CDR1 is LNHNV and CDR2 is YYDKDF (reference sequence). DNA for the CDR3: TGTGCCACCAGCAGCCAACTACAGGGGCAGTACGAGCAGTACTTC. Protein product: CATSSQLQGQYEQYF. The variable domain in full, completed from reference TRBV15 and TRBJ2-7, reads DAMVIQNPRYQVTQFGKPVTLSCSQTLNHNVMYWYQQKSSQAPKLLFHYYDKDFNNEADTPDNFQSRRPNTSFCFLDIRSPGLGDTAMYLCATSSQLQGQYEQYFGPGTRLTVT.

This clonotype has only a few counts. The rearrangement uses TRBV6-2 or TRBV6-3 and TRBJ2-7; the D is unclear. V was cut by 6 bases and J by 4 bases, with 7 bases left in between. The CDR3 length is 11 residues. Germline V gene data show CDR1 as MNHEY and CDR2 as SVGEGT. CDR3 in DNA: TGTGCCAGCAGGACGACGTACGAGCAGTACTTC. As protein: CASRTTYEQYF.